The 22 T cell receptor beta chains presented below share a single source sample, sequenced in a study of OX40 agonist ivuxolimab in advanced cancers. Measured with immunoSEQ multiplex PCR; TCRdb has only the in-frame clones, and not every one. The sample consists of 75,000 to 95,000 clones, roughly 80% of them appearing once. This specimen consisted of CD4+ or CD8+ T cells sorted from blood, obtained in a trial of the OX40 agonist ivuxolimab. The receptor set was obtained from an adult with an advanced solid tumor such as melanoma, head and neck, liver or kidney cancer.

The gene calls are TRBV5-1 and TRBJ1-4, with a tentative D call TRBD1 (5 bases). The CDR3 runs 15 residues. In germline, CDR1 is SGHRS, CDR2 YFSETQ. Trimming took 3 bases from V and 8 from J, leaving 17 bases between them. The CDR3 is CASSSRDAGGEKLFF. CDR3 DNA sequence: TGCGCCAGCAGCTCCCGGGACGCGGGGGGGGAAAAACTGTTTTTT.

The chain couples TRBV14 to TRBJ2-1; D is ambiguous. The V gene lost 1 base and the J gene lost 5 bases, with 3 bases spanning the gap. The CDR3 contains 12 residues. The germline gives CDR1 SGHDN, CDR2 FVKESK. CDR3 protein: CASSQVNNEQFF. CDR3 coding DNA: TGTGCCAGCAGCCAAGTTAACAATGAGCAGTTCTTC.

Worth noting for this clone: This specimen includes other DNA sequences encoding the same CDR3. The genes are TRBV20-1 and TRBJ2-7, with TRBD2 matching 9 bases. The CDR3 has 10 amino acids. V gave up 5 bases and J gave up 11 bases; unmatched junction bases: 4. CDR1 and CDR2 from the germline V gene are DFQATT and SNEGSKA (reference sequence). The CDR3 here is CSAGTSQEYF. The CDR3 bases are TGCAGTGCTGGGACTAGCCAAGAGTACTTC.

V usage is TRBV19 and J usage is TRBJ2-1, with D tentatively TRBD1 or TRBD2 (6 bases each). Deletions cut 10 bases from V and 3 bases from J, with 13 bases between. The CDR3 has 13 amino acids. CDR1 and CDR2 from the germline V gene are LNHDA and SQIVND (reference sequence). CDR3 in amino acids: CAIGGGFYNEQFF. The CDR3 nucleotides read TGTGCCATCGGGGGCGGATTCTACAATGAGCAGTTCTTC.

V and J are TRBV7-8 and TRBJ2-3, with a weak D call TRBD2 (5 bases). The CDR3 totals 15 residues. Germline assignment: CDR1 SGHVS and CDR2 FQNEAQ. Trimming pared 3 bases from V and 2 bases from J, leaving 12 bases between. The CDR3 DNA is TGTGCCAGCAGCTTTTCGCGGAGGACCACAGATACGCAGTATTTT. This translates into CASSFSRRTTDTQYF.

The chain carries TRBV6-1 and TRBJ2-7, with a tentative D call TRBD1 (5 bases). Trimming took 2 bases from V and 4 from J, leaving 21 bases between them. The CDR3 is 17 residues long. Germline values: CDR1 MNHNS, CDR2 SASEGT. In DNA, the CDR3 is TGTGCCAGCAGTGAATCTCGCGACAGCTCCCTTGGGTACGAGCAGTACTTC. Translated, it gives CASSESRDSSLGYEQYF.

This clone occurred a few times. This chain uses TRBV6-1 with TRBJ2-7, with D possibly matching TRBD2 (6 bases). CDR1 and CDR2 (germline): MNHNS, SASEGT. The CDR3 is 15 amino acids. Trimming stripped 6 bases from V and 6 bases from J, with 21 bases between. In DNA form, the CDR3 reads TGTGCCAGCAGCAGATCCGCCCGGAGGGCAAGCGAGCAGTACTTC. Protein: CASSRSARRASEQYF.

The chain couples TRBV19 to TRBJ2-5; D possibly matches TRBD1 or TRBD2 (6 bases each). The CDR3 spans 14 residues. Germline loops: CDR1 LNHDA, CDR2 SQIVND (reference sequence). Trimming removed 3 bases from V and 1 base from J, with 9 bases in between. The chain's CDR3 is CASSIRGAQETQYF. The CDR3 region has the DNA TGTGCCAGTAGTATTAGGGGGGCCCAAGAGACCCAGTACTTC.

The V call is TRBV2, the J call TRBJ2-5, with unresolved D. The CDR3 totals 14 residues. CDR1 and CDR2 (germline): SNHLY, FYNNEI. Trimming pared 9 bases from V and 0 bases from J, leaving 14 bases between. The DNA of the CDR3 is TGTGCCAGTAACTCCGGGCCGTACCAAGAGACCCAGTACTTC. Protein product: CASNSGPYQETQYF. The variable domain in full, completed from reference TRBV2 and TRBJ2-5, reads EPEVTQTPSHQVTQMGQEVILRCVPISNHLYFYWYRQILGQKVEFLVSFYNNEISEKSEIFDDQFSVERPDGSNFTLKIRSTKLEDSAMYFCASNSGPYQETQYFGPGTRLLVL.

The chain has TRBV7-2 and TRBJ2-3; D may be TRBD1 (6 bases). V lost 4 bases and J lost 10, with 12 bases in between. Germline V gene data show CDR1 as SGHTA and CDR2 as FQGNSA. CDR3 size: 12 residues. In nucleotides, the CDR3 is TGTGCCAGCAGCTCCCGGACAGAAGCGCAGTATTTT. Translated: CASSSRTEAQYF.

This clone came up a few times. CDR3 nucleotide sequence: TGTGCCAGTAGTATTCGTGGAGTCGGCAATCAGCCCCAGCATTTT. Amino acid sequence: CASSIRGVGNQPQHF. The chain uses TRBV19 and TRBJ1-5; D unresolved. Per germline, CDR1 LNHDA and CDR2 SQIVND (reference sequence). V lost 3 bases and J 2 bases, leaving 11 bases between the germline ends. This CDR3 is built from 15 residues. Drawing the rest from reference TRBV19 and TRBJ1-5, the complete variable domain is DGGITQSPKYLFRKEGQNVTLSCEQNLNHDAMYWYRQDPGQGLRLIYYSQIVNDFQKGDIAEGYSVSREKKESFPLTVTSAQKNPTAFYLCASSIRGVGNQPQHFGDGTRLSIL.

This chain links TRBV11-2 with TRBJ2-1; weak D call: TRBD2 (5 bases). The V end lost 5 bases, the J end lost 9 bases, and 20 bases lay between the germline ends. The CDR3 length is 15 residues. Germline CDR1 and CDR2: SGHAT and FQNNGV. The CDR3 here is CASSPVGVASSEQFF. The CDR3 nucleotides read TGTGCCAGCAGCCCAGTCGGGGTGGCTAGCAGTGAGCAGTTCTTC. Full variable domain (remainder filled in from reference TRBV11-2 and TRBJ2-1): EAGVAQSPRYKIIEKRQSVAFWCNPISGHATLYWYQQILGQGPKLLIQFQNNGVVDDSQLPKDRFSAERLKGVDSTLKIQPAKLEDSAVYLCASSPVGVASSEQFFGPGTRLTVL.

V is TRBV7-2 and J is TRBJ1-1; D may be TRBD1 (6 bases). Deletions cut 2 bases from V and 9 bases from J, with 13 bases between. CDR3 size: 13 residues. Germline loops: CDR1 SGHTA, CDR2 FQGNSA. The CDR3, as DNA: TGTGCCAGCAGCTTATTCCGGACAGTGAAAGCTTTCTTT. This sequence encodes CASSLFRTVKAFF.

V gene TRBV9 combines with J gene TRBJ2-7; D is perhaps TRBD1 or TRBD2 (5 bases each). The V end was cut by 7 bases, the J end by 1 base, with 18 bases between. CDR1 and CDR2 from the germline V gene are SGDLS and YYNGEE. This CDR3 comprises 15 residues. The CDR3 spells CASARGVGGSYEQYF. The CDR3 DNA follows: TGTGCCAGCGCTCGGGGAGTTGGGGGTTCCTACGAGCAGTACTTC. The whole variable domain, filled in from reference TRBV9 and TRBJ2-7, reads DSGVTQTPKHLITATGQRVTLRCSPRSGDLSVYWYQQSLDQGLQFLIQYYNGEERAKGNILERFSAQQFPDLHSELNLSSLELGDSALYFCASARGVGGSYEQYFGPGTRLTVT.

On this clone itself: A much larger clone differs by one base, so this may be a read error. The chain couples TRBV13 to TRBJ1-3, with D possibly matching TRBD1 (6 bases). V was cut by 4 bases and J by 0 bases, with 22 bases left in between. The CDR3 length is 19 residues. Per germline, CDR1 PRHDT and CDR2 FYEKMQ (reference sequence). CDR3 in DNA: TGTGCCAGCAGCTCACTCCTCAGGACAGCGATATCCTCTGGAAACACCATATATTTT. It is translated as CASSSLLRTAISSGNTIYF.

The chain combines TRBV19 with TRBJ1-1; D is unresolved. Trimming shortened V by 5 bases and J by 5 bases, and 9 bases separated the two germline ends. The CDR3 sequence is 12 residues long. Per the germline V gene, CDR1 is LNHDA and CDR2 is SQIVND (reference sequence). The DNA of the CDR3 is TGTGCCAGTAGTGTTCAGGAGACTGAAGCTTTCTTT. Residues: CASSVQETEAFF.

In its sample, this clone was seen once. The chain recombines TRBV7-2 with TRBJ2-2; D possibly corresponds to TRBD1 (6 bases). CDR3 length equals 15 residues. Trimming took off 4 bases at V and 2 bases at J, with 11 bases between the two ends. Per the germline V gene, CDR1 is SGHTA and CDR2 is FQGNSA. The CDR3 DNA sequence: TGTGCCAGCAGCTCACAGGGATCAAACACCGGGGAGCTGTTTTTT. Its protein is CASSSQGSNTGELFF.

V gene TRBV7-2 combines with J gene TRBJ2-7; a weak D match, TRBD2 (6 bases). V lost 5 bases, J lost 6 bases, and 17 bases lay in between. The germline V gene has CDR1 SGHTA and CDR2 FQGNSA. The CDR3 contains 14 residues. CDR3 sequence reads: CASSRGGVSGEQYF. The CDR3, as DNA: TGTGCCAGCAGCCGCGGAGGGGTATCGGGCGAGCAGTACTTC.

CDR3 in DNA: TGTGCCAGCAGTCTACGTGGGACAGGGGGCACAGATACGCAGTATTTT. Its protein is CASSLRGTGGTDTQYF. This chain connects TRBV28 to TRBJ2-3; 10 bases are shared with TRBD1. The length of the CDR3 is 16 residues. V gave up 5 bases and J gave up 1 base; unmatched junction bases: 6. Germline loops: CDR1 MDHEN, CDR2 SYDVKM.

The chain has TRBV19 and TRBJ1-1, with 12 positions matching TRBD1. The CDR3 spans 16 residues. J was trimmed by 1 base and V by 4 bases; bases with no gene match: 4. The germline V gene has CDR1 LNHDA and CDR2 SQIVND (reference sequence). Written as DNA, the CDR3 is TGTGCCAGTAGTACCGGGACAGGGGGCTGGAACACTGAAGCTTTCTTT. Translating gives CASSTGTGGWNTEAFF.

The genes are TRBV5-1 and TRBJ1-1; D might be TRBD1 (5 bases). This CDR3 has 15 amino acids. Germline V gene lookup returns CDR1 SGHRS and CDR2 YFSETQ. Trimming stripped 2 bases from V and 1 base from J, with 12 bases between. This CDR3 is CASSFQSGANTEAFF. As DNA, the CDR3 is TGCGCCAGCAGCTTCCAGTCCGGGGCGAACACTGAAGCTTTCTTT.

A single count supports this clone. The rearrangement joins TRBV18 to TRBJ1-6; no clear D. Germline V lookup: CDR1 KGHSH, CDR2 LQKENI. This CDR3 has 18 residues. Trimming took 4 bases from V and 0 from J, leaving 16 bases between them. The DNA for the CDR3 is TGTGCCAGCTCACTTAATGGGTGGCGGAGCTCCTATAATTCACCCCTCCACTTT. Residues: CASSLNGWRSSYNSPLHF. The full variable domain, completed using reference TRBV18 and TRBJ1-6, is NAGVMQNPRHLVRRRGQEARLRCSPMKGHSHVYWYRQLPEEGLKFMVYLQKENIIDESGMPKERFSAEFPKEGPSILRIQQVVRGDSAAYFCASSLNGWRSSYNSPLHFGNGTRLTVT.